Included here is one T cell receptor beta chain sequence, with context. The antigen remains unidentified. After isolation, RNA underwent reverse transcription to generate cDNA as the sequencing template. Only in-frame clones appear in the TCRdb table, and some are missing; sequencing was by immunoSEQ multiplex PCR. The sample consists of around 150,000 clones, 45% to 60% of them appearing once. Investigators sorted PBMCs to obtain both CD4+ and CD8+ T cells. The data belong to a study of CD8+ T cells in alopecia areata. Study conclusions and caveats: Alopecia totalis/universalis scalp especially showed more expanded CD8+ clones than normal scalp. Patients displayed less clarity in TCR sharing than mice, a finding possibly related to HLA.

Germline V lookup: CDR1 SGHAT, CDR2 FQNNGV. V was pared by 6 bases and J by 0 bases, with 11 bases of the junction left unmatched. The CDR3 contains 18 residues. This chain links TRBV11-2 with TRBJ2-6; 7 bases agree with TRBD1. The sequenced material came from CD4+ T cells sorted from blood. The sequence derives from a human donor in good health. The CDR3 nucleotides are TGTGCCAGCAGTAAAATAGGAGGACAGGTCTCTGGGGCCAACGTCCTGACTTTC. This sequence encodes CASSKIGGQVSGANVLTF.